Below, 19 T cell receptor beta chains from the same sample are listed, as sequenced in a study of T cell responses to AZD1222 COVID-19 vaccine (dated by TCRdb to the early 2020s). The library came from the immunoSEQ multiplex PCR assay. What TCRdb holds here is the immuneACCESS table cut down to in-frame rearrangements. Part of the clones is not present; checked against another copy, under half of the missing clones reflect an unresolved V gene, and the others are unexplained. The sample table shows roughly 170,000 clones, and roughly 94% are seen once. About 1.5% of the sample rests with the top ten. The time point tag for this specimen amounts to: about 28 days (+/-7) after the second vaccine dose. The input for sequencing was peripheral blood, taken 28 days after the second AZD1222 dose. The source is an adult who received the AZD1222 COVID-19 vaccine.

The V gene is TRBV5-6, the J gene TRBJ2-1; TRBD2 is a possible D gene (5 bases). Germline assignment: CDR1 SGHDT and CDR2 YYEEEE. The CDR3 contains 16 residues. The germline V and J ends were trimmed by 0 bases and 0 bases, with 10 bases remaining between them. The CDR3 region is CASSLGPSSSYNEQFF. CDR3 DNA: TGTGCCAGCAGCTTGGGTCCTAGCAGCTCCTACAATGAGCAGTTCTTC. The complete variable domain, with remaining parts taken from reference TRBV5-6 and TRBJ2-1, reads DAGVTQSPTHLIKTRGQQVTLRCSPKSGHDTVSWYQQALGQGPQFIFQYYEEEERQRGNFPDRFSGHQFPNYSSELNVNALLLGDSALYLCASSLGPSSSYNEQFFGPGTRLTVL.

CDR3 sequence reads: CASSLGGEAGATEAFF. CDR3 DNA sequence: TGTGCCAGCAGCTTAGGGGGGGAGGCCGGGGCCACTGAAGCTTTCTTT. This sequence joins TRBV7-8 and TRBJ1-1; maybe TRBD1 (5 bases). V lost 1 base and J lost 4, with 16 bases in between. The CDR3 length is 16 residues. Germline CDR1 is SGHVS and CDR2 is FQNEAQ. The complete variable domain, with remaining parts taken from reference TRBV7-8 and TRBJ1-1, reads GAGVSQSPRYKVAKRGQDVALRCDPISGHVSLFWYQQALGQGPEFLTYFQNEAQLDKSGLPSDRFFAERPEGSVSTLKIQRTQQEDSAVYLCASSLGGEAGATEAFFGQGTRLTVV.

The rearrangement uses TRBV29-1 and TRBJ2-2; weak D call: TRBD1 (5 bases). CDR1 and CDR2 from the germline V gene are SQVTM and ANQGSEA. Trimming took 3 bases from V and 6 from J, leaving 11 bases between them. There are 13 residues in the CDR3. The CDR3 DNA sequence: TGCAGCGTTGATGAAGGGGTTGCCGGGGAGCTGTTTTTT. Its translation is CSVDEGVAGELFF.

The rearrangement uses TRBV6-5 and TRBJ2-7, with TRBD1 as a possible D gene (6 bases). This CDR3 has 14 amino acids. V gave up 4 bases and J gave up 5 bases, with 15 bases separating them. In germline, CDR1 is MNHEY, CDR2 SVGAGI. The CDR3 spells CASSFDWGRDEQYF. CDR3 nucleotide sequence: TGTGCCAGCAGTTTCGACTGGGGGCGAGACGAGCAGTACTTC.

A single count supports this clone. This chain links TRBV19 with TRBJ1-1; 7 bases are a match to TRBD1. Trimming at V came to 0 bases and at J to 0 bases, leaving 4 bases not matched to a gene. The CDR3 contains 16 residues. CDR1 and CDR2 (germline): LNHDA, SQIVND (reference sequence). The DNA of the CDR3 is TGTGCCAGTAGTATAGATATGGGACAGATGAACACTGAAGCTTTCTTT. This encodes CASSIDMGQMNTEAFF.

This clone was picked up one time. The CDR3 sequence: CASGLGQGSGYTF. As DNA, the CDR3 is TGTGCTAGTGGCCTCGGACAGGGGAGTGGCTACACCTTC. This chain uses TRBV12-5 with TRBJ1-2; TRBD1 matches 9 bases. The CDR3 has 13 amino acids. V was pared by 6 bases and J by 7 bases, with 6 bases of the junction left unmatched. CDR1 is LGHNT, CDR2 FRNRAP, per germline.

V is TRBV25-1 and J is TRBJ1-1, with D tentatively TRBD1 (5 bases). This CDR3 has 11 amino acids. Trimming removed 7 bases from V and 8 bases from J, with 11 bases in between. Germline CDR1 and CDR2: MGHDK and SYGVNS. The CDR3 DNA is TGTGCCAGCAAGTCGGGGACCGAAGCTTTCTTT. This codes for CASKSGTEAFF.

The chain carries TRBV6-5 and TRBJ2-2, with D possibly being TRBD1 (6 bases). The V end lost 2 bases, the J end lost 6 bases, and 13 bases lay between the germline ends. Germline V gene lookup returns CDR1 MNHEY and CDR2 SVGAGI. This CDR3 comprises 15 residues. The CDR3 is CASSYGAKGAGELFF. CDR3 in DNA: TGTGCCAGCAGTTACGGGGCAAAGGGGGCCGGGGAGCTGTTTTTT.

The rearrangement joins TRBV2 to TRBJ2-4; D gene unclear. The CDR3 has 13 amino acids. Trimming pared 8 bases from V and 0 bases from J, leaving 8 bases between. Germline V gene lookup returns CDR1 SNHLY and CDR2 FYNNEI. CDR3 loop: CASGGLAKNIQYF. DNA for the CDR3: TGTGCCAGCGGTGGCCTAGCCAAAAACATTCAGTACTTC.

The chain couples TRBV2 to TRBJ1-2; D may be TRBD1 (6 bases). This CDR3 contains 12 residues. Germline V gene data show CDR1 as SNHLY and CDR2 as FYNNEI. Trimming left V 3 bases short and J 12 bases short, with 14 bases between. CDR3 nucleotides: TGTGCCAGCAGTGAGGGGTACAGGGCTCACACCTTC. Translation: CASSEGYRAHTF.

The chain links TRBV19 to TRBJ2-7; maybe TRBD2 (6 bases). With 4 bases removed from V and 2 bases from J, the gap between germline ends came to 6 bases. This CDR3 has 12 residues. Germline V gene data show CDR1 as LNHDA and CDR2 as SQIVND (reference sequence). The CDR3 sequence: CASSSGTYEQYF. The CDR3 DNA follows: TGTGCCAGTAGTAGCGGGACCTACGAGCAGTACTTC.

The V and J genes are TRBV18 and TRBJ1-4; TRBD1 aligns across 11 bases. The CDR3 covers 15 residues. Looked up from germline, CDR1 is KGHSH and CDR2 is LQKENI. The J segment lost 8 bases and the V segment lost 3 bases, leaving 5 bases of the junction unmatched. CDR3 in DNA: TGTGCCAGCTCACCTGGACAGGGGGCGCAGGAAAAACTGTTTTTT. Encoded protein: CASSPGQGAQEKLFF.

The gene calls are TRBV12-5 and TRBJ1-2, with 10 bases identical to TRBD1. J gave up 8 bases and V 6 bases, and 12 bases lay outside the gene matches. The CDR3 covers 15 residues. Germline CDR1 LGHNT, CDR2 FRNRAP. CDR3 nucleotides: TGTGCTAGTGGGGTGGGGACAGGGGATCTAGTAGGCTACACCTTC. Residues: CASGVGTGDLVGYTF.

This clone was picked up a small number of times. The chain joins TRBV14 to TRBJ1-3; perhaps TRBD1 as D (5 bases). Trimming cost V 1 base and J 0 bases, with 16 bases left between them. The germline V gene encodes CDR1 SGHDN and CDR2 FVKESK. CDR3 length equals 18 residues. CDR3 DNA sequence: TGTGCCAGCAGCCAAGTGGTAGTTCGGGGACCCTCTGGAAACACCATATATTTT. Amino acid sequence: CASSQVVVRGPSGNTIYF.

The chain couples TRBV19 to TRBJ2-7; tentatively, D is TRBD2 (6 bases). The CDR3 length is 14 residues. V lost 8 bases and J 2 bases, leaving 16 bases between the germline ends. Germline V CDR1 and CDR2: LNHDA, SQIVND (reference sequence). CDR3 loop: CASAAGGRAYEQYF. In nucleotides, the CDR3 is TGTGCCAGTGCGGCCGGGGGTCGGGCCTACGAGCAGTACTTC.

V and J are TRBV7-2 and TRBJ1-2, with D possibly TRBD1 on 6 matching bases. From germline, CDR1 is SGHTA and CDR2 FQGNSA. With 4 bases removed from V and 4 bases from J, the gap between germline ends came to 10 bases. This CDR3 region has 13 residues. CDR3 in amino acids: CASSYRQVYGYTF. The CDR3, as DNA: TGTGCCAGCAGCTACCGACAGGTCTATGGCTACACCTTC. The whole variable domain, filled in from reference TRBV7-2 and TRBJ1-2, reads GAGVSQSPSNKVTEKGKDVELRCDPISGHTALYWYRQSLGQGLEFLIYFQGNSAPDKSGLPSDRFSAERTGGSVSTLTIQRTQQEDSAVYLCASSYRQVYGYTFGSGTRLTVV.

V usage is TRBV11-3 and J usage is TRBJ2-7; tentative D call: TRBD2 (6 bases). V was pared by 4 bases and J by 1 base, with 8 bases between. Germline assignment: CDR1 SGHNT and CDR2 YENEEA. The CDR3 covers 13 residues. The CDR3 region has the DNA TGTGCCAGCAGCTCCGGGGGTTCCTACGAGCAGTACTTC. Its translation is CASSSGGSYEQYF.

The rearrangement uses TRBV27 and TRBJ2-1; D is possibly TRBD2 (5 bases). With 3 bases removed from V and 1 base from J, the gap between germline ends came to 10 bases. This CDR3 has 15 amino acids. From germline, CDR1 is MNHEY and CDR2 SMNVEV (reference sequence). The CDR3 region has the DNA TGTGCCAGCAGTTTTCAGCGGACTTCCTACAATGAGCAGTTCTTC. Its translation: CASSFQRTSYNEQFF.

This clone occurred once. The rearrangement joins TRBV5-6 to TRBJ2-7; TRBD1 aligns across 8 bases. Germline loops: CDR1 SGHDT, CDR2 YYEEEE. Unmatched junction bases numbered 1, after V lost 4 bases and J lost 4 bases. The CDR3 is made up of 12 amino acids. The CDR3 DNA reads TGTGCCAGCAGCGGGACAGGTTACGAGCAGTACTTC. Its protein product is CASSGTGYEQYF.